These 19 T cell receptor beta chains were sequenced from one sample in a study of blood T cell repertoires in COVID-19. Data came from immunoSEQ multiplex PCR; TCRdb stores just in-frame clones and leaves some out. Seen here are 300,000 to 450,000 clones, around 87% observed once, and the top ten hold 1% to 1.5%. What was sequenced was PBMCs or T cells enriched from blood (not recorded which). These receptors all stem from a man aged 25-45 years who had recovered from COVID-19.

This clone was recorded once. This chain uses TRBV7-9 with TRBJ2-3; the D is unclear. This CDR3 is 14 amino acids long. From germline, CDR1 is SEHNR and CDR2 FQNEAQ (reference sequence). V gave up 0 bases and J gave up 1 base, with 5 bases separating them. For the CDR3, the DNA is TGTGCCAGCAGCTTAGCATCGGGCACAGATACGCAGTATTTT. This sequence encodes CASSLASGTDTQYF.

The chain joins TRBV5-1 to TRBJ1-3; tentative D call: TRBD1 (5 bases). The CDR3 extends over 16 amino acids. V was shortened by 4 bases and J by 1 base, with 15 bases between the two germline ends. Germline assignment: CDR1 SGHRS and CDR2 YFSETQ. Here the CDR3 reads CASSRDPGGSGNTIYF. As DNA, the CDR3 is TGCGCCAGCAGCCGGGATCCGGGGGGGTCTGGAAACACCATATATTTT.

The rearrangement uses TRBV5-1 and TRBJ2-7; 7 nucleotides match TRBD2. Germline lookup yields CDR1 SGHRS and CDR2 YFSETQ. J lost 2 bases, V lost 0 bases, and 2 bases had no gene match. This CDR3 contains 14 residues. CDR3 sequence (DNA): TGCGCCAGCAGCTTGGGTGGGACTACCTACGAGCAGTACTTC. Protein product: CASSLGGTTYEQYF.

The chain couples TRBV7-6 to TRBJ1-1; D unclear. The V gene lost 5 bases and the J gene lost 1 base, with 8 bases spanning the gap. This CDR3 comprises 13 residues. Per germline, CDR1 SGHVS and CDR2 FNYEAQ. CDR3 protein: CASSPTENTEAFF. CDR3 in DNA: TGTGCCAGCAGCCCCACAGAGAACACTGAAGCTTTCTTT.

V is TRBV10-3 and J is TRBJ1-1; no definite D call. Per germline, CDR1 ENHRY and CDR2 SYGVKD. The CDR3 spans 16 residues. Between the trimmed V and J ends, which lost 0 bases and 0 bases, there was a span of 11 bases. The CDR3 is CAISESSSTMNTEAFF. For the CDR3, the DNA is TGTGCCATCAGTGAGTCGAGTTCAACGATGAACACTGAAGCTTTCTTT.

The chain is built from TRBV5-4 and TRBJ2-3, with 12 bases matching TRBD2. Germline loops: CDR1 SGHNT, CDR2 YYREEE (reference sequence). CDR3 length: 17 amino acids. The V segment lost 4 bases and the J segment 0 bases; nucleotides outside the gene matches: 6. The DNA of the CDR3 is TGTGCCAGCAGCGACGGACTAGCGGGGTCAAGCACAGATACGCAGTATTTT. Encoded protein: CASSDGLAGSSTDTQYF.

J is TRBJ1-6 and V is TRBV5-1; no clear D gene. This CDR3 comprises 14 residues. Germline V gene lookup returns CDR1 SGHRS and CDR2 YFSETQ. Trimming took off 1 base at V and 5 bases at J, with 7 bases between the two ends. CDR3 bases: TGCGCCAGCAGCTTGACGCAGGATAATTCACCCCTCCACTTT. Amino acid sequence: CASSLTQDNSPLHF.

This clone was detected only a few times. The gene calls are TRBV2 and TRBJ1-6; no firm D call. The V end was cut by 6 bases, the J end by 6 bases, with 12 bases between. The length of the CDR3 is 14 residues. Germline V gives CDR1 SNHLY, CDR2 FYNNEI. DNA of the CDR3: TGTGCCAGCAGAGAGGACTCTACTAATTCACCCCTCCACTTT. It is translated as CASREDSTNSPLHF.

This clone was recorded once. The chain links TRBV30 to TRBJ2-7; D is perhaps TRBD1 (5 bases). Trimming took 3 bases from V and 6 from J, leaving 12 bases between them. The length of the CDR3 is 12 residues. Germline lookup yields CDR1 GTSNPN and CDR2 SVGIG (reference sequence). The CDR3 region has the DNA TGTGCCTGGAGCCCCCAGGGTGTCGAGCAGTACTTC. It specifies CAWSPQGVEQYF.

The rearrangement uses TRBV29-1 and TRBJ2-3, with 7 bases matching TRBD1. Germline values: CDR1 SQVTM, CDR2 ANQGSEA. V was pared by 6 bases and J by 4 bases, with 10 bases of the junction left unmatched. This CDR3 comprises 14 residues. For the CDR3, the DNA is TGCAGCGTACAGGGGCGAGGGAGCGCAGATACGCAGTATTTT. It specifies CSVQGRGSADTQYF.

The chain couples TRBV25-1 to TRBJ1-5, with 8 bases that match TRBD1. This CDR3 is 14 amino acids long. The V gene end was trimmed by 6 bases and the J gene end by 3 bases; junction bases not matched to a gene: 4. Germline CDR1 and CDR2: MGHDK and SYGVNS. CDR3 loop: CASSLTGDNQPQHF. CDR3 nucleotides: TGTGCCAGCAGCCTGACAGGGGACAATCAGCCCCAGCATTTT.

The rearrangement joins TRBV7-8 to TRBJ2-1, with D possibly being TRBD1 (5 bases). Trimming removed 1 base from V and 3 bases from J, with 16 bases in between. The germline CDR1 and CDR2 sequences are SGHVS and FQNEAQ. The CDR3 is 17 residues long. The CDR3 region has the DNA TGTGCCAGCAGCTTAGACAGGATATTAGTGTACTACAATGAGCAGTTCTTC. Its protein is CASSLDRILVYYNEQFF.

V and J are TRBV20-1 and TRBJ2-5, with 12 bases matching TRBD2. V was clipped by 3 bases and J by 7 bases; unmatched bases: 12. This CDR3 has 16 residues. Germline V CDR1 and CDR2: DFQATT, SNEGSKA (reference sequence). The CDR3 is CSASPGLAGPLGTQYF. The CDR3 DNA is TGCAGTGCTAGTCCCGGACTAGCGGGGCCGTTGGGGACCCAGTACTTC.

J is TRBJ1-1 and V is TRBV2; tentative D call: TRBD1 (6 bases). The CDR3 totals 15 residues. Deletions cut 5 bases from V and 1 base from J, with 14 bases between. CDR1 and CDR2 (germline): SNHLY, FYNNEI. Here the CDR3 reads CASSRPQGTNTEAFF. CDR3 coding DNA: TGTGCCAGCAGTCGCCCGCAGGGGACGAACACTGAAGCTTTCTTT.

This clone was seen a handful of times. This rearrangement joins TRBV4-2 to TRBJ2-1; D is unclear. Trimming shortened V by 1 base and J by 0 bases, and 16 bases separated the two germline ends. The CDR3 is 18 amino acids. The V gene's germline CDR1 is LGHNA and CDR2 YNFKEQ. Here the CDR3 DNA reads TGTGCCAGCAGCCAAGGACCCCCGTGGCGGTCCTCCTACAATGAGCAGTTCTTC. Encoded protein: CASSQGPPWRSSYNEQFF.

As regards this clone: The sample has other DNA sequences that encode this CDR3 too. The CDR3 DNA reads as TGTGCCAGCTCACCCCAGGACAGGGGTACTGAAGCTTTCTTT. It codes for CASSPQDRGTEAFF. The V and J genes are TRBV18 and TRBJ1-1, with 9 bases lining up with TRBD1. V lost 3 bases, J lost 5 bases, and 4 bases stayed unmatched. Germline lookup yields CDR1 KGHSH and CDR2 LQKENI. This CDR3 has 14 residues.

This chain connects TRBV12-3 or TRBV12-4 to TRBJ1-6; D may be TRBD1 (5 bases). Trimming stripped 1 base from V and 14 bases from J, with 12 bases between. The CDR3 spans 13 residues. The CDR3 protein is CASSLGTSRSLHF. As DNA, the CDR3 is TGTGCCAGCAGTTTAGGGACAAGCCGTTCCCTCCACTTT.

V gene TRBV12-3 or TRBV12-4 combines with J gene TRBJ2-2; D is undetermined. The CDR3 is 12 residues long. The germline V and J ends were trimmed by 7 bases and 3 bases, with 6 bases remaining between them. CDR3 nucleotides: TGTGCCAGCATTCGGGACACCGGGGAGCTGTTTTTT. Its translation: CASIRDTGELFF.

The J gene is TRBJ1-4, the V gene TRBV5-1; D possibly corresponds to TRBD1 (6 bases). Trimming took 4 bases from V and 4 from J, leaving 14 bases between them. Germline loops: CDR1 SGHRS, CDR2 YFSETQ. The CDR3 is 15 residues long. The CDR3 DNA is TGCGCCAGCAGCCGACAGACAGGTAGTAATGAAAAACTGTTTTTT. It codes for CASSRQTGSNEKLFF.